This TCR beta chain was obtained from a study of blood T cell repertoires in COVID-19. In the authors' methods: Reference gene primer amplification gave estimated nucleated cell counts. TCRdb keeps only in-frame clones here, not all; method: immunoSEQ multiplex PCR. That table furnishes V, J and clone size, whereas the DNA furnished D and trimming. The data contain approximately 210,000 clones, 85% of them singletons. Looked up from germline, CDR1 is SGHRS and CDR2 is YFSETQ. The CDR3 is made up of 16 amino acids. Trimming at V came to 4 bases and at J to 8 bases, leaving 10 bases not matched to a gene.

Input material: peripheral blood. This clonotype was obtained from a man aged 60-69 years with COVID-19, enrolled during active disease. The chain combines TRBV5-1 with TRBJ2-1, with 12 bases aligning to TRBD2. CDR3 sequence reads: CASSPAGLAGLDEQFF. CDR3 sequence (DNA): TGCGCCAGCAGCCCGGCAGGACTAGCGGGACTCGATGAGCAGTTCTTC.